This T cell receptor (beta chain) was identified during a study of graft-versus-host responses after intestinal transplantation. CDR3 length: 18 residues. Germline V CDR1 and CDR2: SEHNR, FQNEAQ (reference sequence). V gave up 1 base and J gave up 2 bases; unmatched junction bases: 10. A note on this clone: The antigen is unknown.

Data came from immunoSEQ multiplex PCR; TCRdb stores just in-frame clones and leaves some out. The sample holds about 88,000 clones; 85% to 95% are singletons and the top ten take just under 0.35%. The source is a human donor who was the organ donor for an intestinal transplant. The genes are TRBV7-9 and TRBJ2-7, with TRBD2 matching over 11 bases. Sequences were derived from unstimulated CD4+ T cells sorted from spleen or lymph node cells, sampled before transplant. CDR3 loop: CASSLVVPLAGGAYEQYF. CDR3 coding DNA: TGTGCCAGCAGCTTAGTGGTTCCCCTAGCGGGAGGAGCCTACGAGCAGTACTTC.